This T cell receptor beta chain was recorded in a study of T cell repertoires in cytomegalovirus infection. On the study more broadly: Public signatures in TCR beta pointed to CMV infection and matching HLA type. Points from the study as a whole: CMV-specific TCR beta clonotypes restricted by HLA-C were the ones dominating the ex vivo response.

Germline CDR1 SGHTA, CDR2 FQGTGA. This CDR3 has 15 amino acids. Germline trimming cut 3 bases from V and 4 bases from J; bases unmatched to any gene: 6. This clonotype has a handful of counts. Its antigen is unidentified. TCRdb reanalysed the reads using MiXCR and keeps one entry per CDR3 protein. The table includes some 800,000 distinct CDR3 sequences, 29% detected once. This sequence joins TRBV7-3 and TRBJ2-3; TRBD2 aligns across 8 bases. The material sequenced was cultured CD8+ T cells from PBMCs, taken from culture after CMV antigen stimulation. This clonotype was obtained from a human donor in good health (CMV status not recorded). Some clones in this sample may be carry-over from other donors' samples. The DNA for the CDR3 is TGTGCCAGCAGCTTCCACGGGGGGGCCCCAGATACGCAGTATTTT. This sequence encodes CASSFHGGAPDTQYF.